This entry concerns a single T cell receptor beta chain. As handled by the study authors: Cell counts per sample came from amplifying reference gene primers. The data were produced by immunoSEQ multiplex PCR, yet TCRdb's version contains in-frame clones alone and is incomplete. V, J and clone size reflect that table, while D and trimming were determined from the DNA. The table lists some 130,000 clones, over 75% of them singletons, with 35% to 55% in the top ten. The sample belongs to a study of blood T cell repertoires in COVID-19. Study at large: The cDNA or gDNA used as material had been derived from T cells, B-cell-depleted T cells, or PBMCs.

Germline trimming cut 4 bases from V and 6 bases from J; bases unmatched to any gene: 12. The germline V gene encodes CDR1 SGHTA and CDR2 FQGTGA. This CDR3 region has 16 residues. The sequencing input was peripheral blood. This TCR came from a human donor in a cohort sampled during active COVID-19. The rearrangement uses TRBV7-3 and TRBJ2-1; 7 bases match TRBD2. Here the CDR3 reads CASSSGAGESGNEQFF. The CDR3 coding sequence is TGTGCCAGCAGCTCCGGGGCGGGAGAGTCAGGCAATGAGCAGTTCTTC.